The following is a T cell receptor beta chain sequence with its context. The sample belongs to a study of control samples from healthy donors and cancer patients. The table came from immunoSEQ multiplex PCR; TCRdb's copy has only in-frame clones and leaves some out. The data hold under 200,000 clones, with over 85% observed a single time. Trimming pared 6 bases from V and 6 bases from J, leaving 23 bases between. CDR3 length equals 16 residues. Looked up from germline, CDR1 is LNHDA and CDR2 is SQIVND (reference sequence). The chain uses TRBV19 and TRBJ1-1; weak D call: TRBD1 (5 bases). The TCR sequence derives from a woman aged 60-75 years in good health. Sequenced sample: blood. The CDR3 DNA is TGTGCCAGTAGCCCCACCCCGGCAGGGAAAGGGTCTGAAGCTTTCTTT. This encodes CASSPTPAGKGSEAFF.